A single sample gave rise to the 20 T cell receptor beta chains below, sequenced in a study of beta chain features in type 1 diabetes. Study results and caveats: Among all four CD4+ subsets, Type 1 diabetes patients had TCRB CDR3s that were moderately but significantly shorter.

Which antigens these TCRs recognize remains unknown. Isolated RNA was reverse transcribed in full, so expressed TCRB transcripts were sequenced. TCRdb keeps only in-frame clones here, not all; method: immunoSEQ multiplex PCR. The sample shows about 660,000 clones, more than 12% of them seen only once. The sequenced sample was naive CD4+ T cells from blood. All receptors come from a man younger than 35 with type 1 diabetes.

This clone was observed a few times. The J gene is TRBJ1-1, the V gene TRBV10-3, with D unclear. The CDR3 length is 13 residues. CDR1 is ENHRY and CDR2 is SYGVKD in the germline V gene. Trimming took 6 bases from V and 0 from J, leaving 8 bases between them. Here the CDR3 reads CAIRVRLNTEAFF. CDR3 coding DNA: TGTGCCATCAGGGTGAGGCTGAACACTGAAGCTTTCTTT.

The chain couples TRBV19 to TRBJ2-7; 10 nucleotides line up with TRBD1. The CDR3 has 14 residues. With V trimmed by 6 bases and J by 4 bases, 6 bases remained unmatched. The germline V gene encodes CDR1 LNHDA and CDR2 SQIVND (reference sequence). CDR3 region: CASRPRTGGYEQYF. The CDR3 nucleotides are TGTGCCAGTAGACCGCGGACAGGGGGGTACGAGCAGTACTTC.

This clone has more than one count but fewer than ten. The V and J genes are TRBV6-5 and TRBJ2-1; the match to TRBD1 covers 8 bases. CDR1 is MNHEY and CDR2 is SVGAGI in the germline V gene. This CDR3 comprises 15 residues. The J segment lost 7 bases and the V segment lost 3 bases, leaving 8 bases of the junction unmatched. The CDR3 spells CASSYASGQGNEQFF. The CDR3 nucleotides read TGTGCCAGCAGTTATGCTTCCGGACAGGGAAATGAGCAGTTCTTC.

This clone was detected only a few times. J is TRBJ1-2 and V is TRBV18; the D gene is possibly TRBD1 (5 bases). Looked up from germline, CDR1 is KGHSH and CDR2 is LQKENI. The germline V and J ends were trimmed by 2 bases and 7 bases, with 14 bases remaining between them. The CDR3 has 14 residues. The CDR3 DNA sequence: TGTGCCAGCTCACCATCCGCGGGGACGGGTGGCTACACCTTC. Encoded protein: CASSPSAGTGGYTF. The complete variable domain, with remaining parts taken from reference TRBV18 and TRBJ1-2, reads NAGVMQNPRHLVRRRGQEARLRCSPMKGHSHVYWYRQLPEEGLKFMVYLQKENIIDESGMPKERFSAEFPKEGPSILRIQQVVRGDSAAYFCASSPSAGTGGYTFGSGTRLTVV.

This clone was seen a few times. The V call is TRBV28, the J call TRBJ1-2; D possibly corresponds to TRBD1 (6 bases). Germline V CDR1 and CDR2: MDHEN, SYDVKM. V dropped 7 bases and J dropped 4 bases, with 13 bases sitting between them. This CDR3 has 13 amino acids. CDR3 bases: TGTGCCAGCACCACCGGGGGCAGCTATGGCTACACCTTC. Residues: CASTTGGSYGYTF.

The genes are TRBV7-9 and TRBJ2-7, with D possibly TRBD2 on 5 matching bases. Trimming removed 10 bases at V and 0 bases at J, with 10 bases between. The germline gives CDR1 SEHNR, CDR2 FQNEAQ (reference sequence). The CDR3 consists of 12 residues. CDR3 coding DNA: TGTGCCACCGAGGGTGGCTCCTACGAGCAGTACTTC. Its translation: CATEGGSYEQYF.

This clone was detected a few times. The sample holds other DNA sequences that translate to the same CDR3. This rearrangement joins TRBV29-1 to TRBJ2-1; D unclear. The CDR3 has 12 amino acids. Trimming took 5 bases from V and 8 from J, leaving 13 bases between them. Germline V lookup: CDR1 SQVTM, CDR2 ANQGSEA. This chain's CDR3 is CSVLEARDEQFF. DNA for the CDR3: TGCAGCGTTCTAGAGGCAAGGGATGAGCAGTTCTTC.

Worth noting for this clone: Other DNA sequences in this sample translate to the same CDR3. Here the CDR3 reads CASSPKETQYF. In nucleotides, the CDR3 is TGTGCCAGCAGCCCAAAAGAGACCCAGTACTTC. The V call is TRBV7-9, the J call TRBJ2-5; the D is unclear. Trimming took off 5 bases at V and 3 bases at J, with 4 bases between the two ends. The germline V gene encodes CDR1 SEHNR and CDR2 FQNEAQ (reference sequence). CDR3 size: 11 residues.

Note on this clone: Other DNA sequences of this sample code for an identical CDR3. The chain joins TRBV5-1 to TRBJ1-1; D is possibly TRBD1 (5 bases). This CDR3 spans 13 amino acids. Trimming cost V 7 bases and J 0 bases, with 10 bases left between them. The germline V gene has CDR1 SGHRS and CDR2 YFSETQ. The CDR3: CASSGSMNTEAFF. CDR3 bases: TGCGCCAGCTCAGGGAGCATGAACACTGAAGCTTTCTTT.

The V call is TRBV18, the J call TRBJ2-3; 7 bases are a match to TRBD1. Germline loops: CDR1 KGHSH, CDR2 LQKENI. V gave up 5 bases and J gave up 4 bases; unmatched junction bases: 9. This CDR3 contains 15 residues. Here the CDR3 DNA reads TGTGCCAGCTCATCCCAGACAGGGTATCCAGATACGCAGTATTTT. This codes for CASSSQTGYPDTQYF.

The rearrangement links TRBV7-2 to TRBJ2-3; D possibly corresponds to TRBD1 (6 bases). Germline lookup yields CDR1 SGHTA and CDR2 FQGNSA. V lost 5 bases to trimming and J lost 3 bases, with 15 bases between them. This CDR3 region has 15 residues. CDR3 sequence: CASSPPGQGTDTQYF. CDR3 nucleotides: TGTGCCAGCAGCCCTCCGGGCCAGGGGACAGATACGCAGTATTTT.

This clone was seen only a few times. The chain joins TRBV2 to TRBJ2-1; the match to TRBD2 covers 10 bases. Germline CDR1 and CDR2: SNHLY and FYNNEI. The CDR3 loop spans 13 amino acids. The V and J ends lost 6 bases and 9 bases, in that order; junction bases with no gene match: 5. Written as DNA, the CDR3 is TGTGCCAGCAGCCTCATAGCGGGAGGTGAGCAGTTCTTC. This encodes CASSLIAGGEQFF.

The chain has TRBV29-1 and TRBJ1-1, with a tentative D call TRBD1 (6 bases). The V end lost 6 bases, the J end lost 9 bases, and 20 bases lay between the germline ends. The CDR3 spans 13 residues. The germline gives CDR1 SQVTM, CDR2 ANQGSEA. CDR3 amino acids: CSVGEGGDVKAFF. The CDR3 bases are TGCAGCGTGGGCGAGGGGGGGGATGTTAAAGCTTTCTTT.

This clone was seen only a few times. The genes are TRBV5-4 and TRBJ2-2; D may be TRBD1 (6 bases). V lost 3 bases, J lost 5 bases, and 17 bases lay in between. The germline V gene has CDR1 SGHNT and CDR2 YYREEE (reference sequence). This CDR3 is 16 amino acids long. The CDR3 is CASSSPLQGRTGELFF. The CDR3 bases are TGTGCCAGCAGCTCCCCTCTACAGGGTAGAACCGGGGAGCTGTTTTTT.

This clone occurred a few times. This CDR3 is CASARSGTETYGYTF. The CDR3 bases are TGTGCCAGCGCCCGCTCCGGGACAGAGACCTATGGCTACACCTTC. This chain connects TRBV6-6 to TRBJ1-2, with 7 positions matching TRBD1. V shed 8 bases and J 4 bases; nucleotides not matched to a gene: 13. CDR3 length: 15 residues. CDR1 and CDR2 (germline): MNHNY, SVGAGI (reference sequence).

This clone was seen a few times. CDR3 region: CASIPIARGTQYF. The DNA for the CDR3 is TGTGCCAGCATCCCGATCGCCCGGGGGACCCAGTACTTC. The chain recombines TRBV6-6 with TRBJ2-5; D is possibly TRBD2 (5 bases). V was clipped by 7 bases and J by 7 bases, with 16 bases between them. CDR3 size: 13 residues. Germline V gives CDR1 MNHNY, CDR2 SVGAGI (reference sequence).

This chain uses TRBV7-9 with TRBJ1-4; no reliable D call. CDR3 length: 15 residues. Germline V CDR1 and CDR2: SEHNR, FQNEAQ (reference sequence). The V end lost 4 bases, the J end lost 1 base, and 10 bases lay between the germline ends. The CDR3 reads CASSYQDGTNEKLFF. The CDR3 DNA follows: TGTGCCAGCAGCTACCAGGACGGAACTAATGAAAAACTGTTTTTT.

This clone appeared a few times. The chain employs TRBV9 and TRBJ2-1; a possible D gene is TRBD2 (6 bases). The CDR3 loop spans 15 amino acids. Trimming removed 4 bases from V and 2 bases from J, with 13 bases in between. The germline V gene encodes CDR1 SGDLS and CDR2 YYNGEE. DNA of the CDR3: TGTGCCAGCAGCCCGCAGGGAGGAACCTACAATGAGCAGTTCTTC. Its translation is CASSPQGGTYNEQFF.

This clone has just a few counts. This chain connects TRBV30 to TRBJ1-5; 11 nucleotides match TRBD1. V trimming: 2 bases; J trimming: 6 bases; junction bases outside the gene matches: 6. This CDR3 is built from 15 residues. CDR1 is GTSNPN, CDR2 SVGIG, per germline (reference sequence). DNA for the CDR3: TGTGCCTGGAGTCAGGGGACAGGGGGAAGTCAGCCCCAGCATTTT. Translated: CAWSQGTGGSQPQHF.

The table lists this clone with a few counts. The chain employs TRBV25-1 and TRBJ1-2; 9 positions agree with TRBD1. Germline loops: CDR1 MGHDK, CDR2 SYGVNS. Trimming at V came to 3 bases and at J to 5 bases, leaving 13 bases not matched to a gene. The CDR3 sequence is 17 residues long. CDR3 in amino acids: CASSDPGQGLSPYGYTF. Here the CDR3 DNA reads TGTGCCAGCAGTGACCCGGGACAGGGCTTAAGCCCGTATGGCTACACCTTC.